This T cell receptor beta chain was found in a study of cytomegalovirus exposure and HLA in healthy donors (dated by TCRdb to 2016 to 2017). As for the study more broadly: According to a later analysis, the approximately 120 validation repertoires were produced on the same platform as the roughly 600 repertoires of the first cohort. High-throughput TCR immunosequencing, statistical association of individual TCRs with disease status, and machine learning were combined to predict cytomegalovirus infection status. A separate validation cohort of about 110 different subjects was used in addition to the approximately 700-subject first cohort. The study aimed to test whether cataloging public T cell receptors could reveal signatures of past pathogen exposure.

This clone was seen a single time. Its antigen has not been determined. No much larger clone exists at a distance of one base, and base qualities are not known. The library was produced with the immunoSEQ multiplex PCR assay. The published analysis was carried out like this. To diagnose cytomegalovirus status from the catalog of TCR beta chain sequences, a statistical classification framework was built. Held by TCRdb, this immuneACCESS table contains in-frame sequences only and omits some clones. Under half of the omission traces to an unresolved V gene where checked; the cause of the rest is unknown. The DNA gave D and trimming, while V, J and clone size come from that table. This sample lists roughly 80,000 clones; roughly 93% were detected once. About 0.68% of the sample is held by the ten biggest clonotypes. The donors belonged to the validation cohort of around 120 subjects, which was separate from the roughly 700-subject first cohort.

From the cysteine up to the phenylalanine, the CDR3 has a length of 14 residues. Only the CDR3 part of the read is kept: 42 bases, read in frame from the first base. As encoded in the germline V gene (reference sequence), CDR1 is MNHEY while CDR2 is SMNVEV. Trimming leaves V shorter by 5 bases and J shorter by 6 bases, with the junction holding 5 bases beyond the gene matches. Summary of the overall study and its limitations: The classifier was reported to diagnose cytomegalovirus status with high specificity and sensitivity in both the original and validation cohorts. A few of the identified cytomegalovirus-associated TCR beta chains were confirmed in vitro to be specific for cytomegalovirus antigens. A later analysis had no HLA typing for the validation cohort, so co-occurrence there was scored across all 110 or so repertoires. Of the cluster scores, approximately 95% were above 0 in a later analysis, which found that TCRs clustered in the first cohort also tended to co-occur in the approximately 130 validation repertoires. It was suggested by the authors that the approach could potentially be generalized to other disease states and immunological phenotypes. Across donors, most TCR sequences were observed very rarely, whereas some public TCRs were present in many individuals. In the study, approximately 160 TCR beta chains were listed as associated with cytomegalovirus.

The chain joins TRBV27 to TRBJ2-3, and 10 bases in between align with TRBD2. The TCR originated in a man aged 18 to 29 in good health and CMV-seronegative. The sample consisted of PBMCs. For the CDR3, the sequence is CASSAETSGDTQYF. The nucleotide sequence is given as TGTGCCAGCAGTGCCGAGACTAGCGGGGATACGCAGTATTTT.